This T cell receptor beta chain was identified during a study of identical twins. General observations from the study: Models underestimated how often monozygotic twins shared out-of-frame TCR alpha. Alpha sequences that were out-of-frame and twin-shared showed an excess of low generation probability.

TCRdb independently ran MiXCR on the 5' RACE reads; one entry per CDR3 protein. Of hundreds of thousands of distinct CDR3 sequences in the sample, around an eighth were seen once. The CDR3 is 18 residues long. J lost 6 bases, V lost 5 bases, and 16 bases had no gene match. CDR1 is SGHVS and CDR2 is FNYEAQ in the germline V gene. This clonotype was recorded a few times. The target antigen is unknown. These data also featured in a second study, about yellow fever vaccine responses in identical twins.

The chain recombines TRBV7-6 with TRBJ1-4, with TRBD1 identical over 9 bases. This sequence was found in a woman between 18 and 29 years old in good health. What was sequenced was CD8+ T cells sorted from blood. For the CDR3, the DNA is TGTGCCAGCAGCACCACAGGGGGCTTCCAAATTTGGGATGAAAAACTGTTTTTT. Translating it yields CASSTTGGFQIWDEKLFF.